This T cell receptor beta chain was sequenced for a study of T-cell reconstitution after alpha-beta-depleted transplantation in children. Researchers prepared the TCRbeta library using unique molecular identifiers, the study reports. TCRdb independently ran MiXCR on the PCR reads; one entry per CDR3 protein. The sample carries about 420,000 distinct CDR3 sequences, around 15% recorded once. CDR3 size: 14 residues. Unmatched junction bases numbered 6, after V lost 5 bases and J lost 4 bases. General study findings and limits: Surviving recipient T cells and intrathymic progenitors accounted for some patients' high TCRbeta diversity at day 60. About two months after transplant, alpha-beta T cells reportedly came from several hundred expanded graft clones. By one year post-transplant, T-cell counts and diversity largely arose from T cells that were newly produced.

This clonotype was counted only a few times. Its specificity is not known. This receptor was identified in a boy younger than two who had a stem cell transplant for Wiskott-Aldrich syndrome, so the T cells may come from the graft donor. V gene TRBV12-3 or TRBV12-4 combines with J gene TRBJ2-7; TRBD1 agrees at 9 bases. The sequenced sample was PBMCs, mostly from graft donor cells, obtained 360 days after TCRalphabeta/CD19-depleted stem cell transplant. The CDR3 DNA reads TGTGCCAGCAGTCCCGGGACAGGGAAGTACGAGCAGTACTTC. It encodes CASSPGTGKYEQYF.